The present entry profiles one T cell receptor (beta chain) with its context. CDR1 is MNHEY and CDR2 is SVGAGI in the germline V gene. This CDR3 has 12 amino acids. Trimming cost V 6 bases and J 6 bases, with 12 bases left between them. This sample is part of a study of shared clonotypes between healthy human individuals. On the study more broadly: Each donor had three CD4 naive, three CD4 memory, two CD8 naive and one CD8 memory plate.

Naive CD8 cells lacked CD45RO and underwent positive selection for CCR7, leaving out terminally differentiated effector memory CD45RA+ cells. Among the donors, all were Caucasian adults who lived in Nashville, Tennessee. The protocol was immunoSEQ multiplex PCR, while the TCRdb copy is restricted to in-frame clones and leaves out a portion. The table has 660,000 or so clones, 95% to 97% seen once. The receptor's source is a woman aged 25 to 39 in good health. V gene TRBV6-5 combines with J gene TRBJ2-7; D gene unclear. The specimen was naive CD8+ T cells sorted from blood. The DNA for the CDR3 is TGTGCCAGCAGCTCGTACCCATCCGAGCAGTACTTC. Translated: CASSSYPSEQYF.